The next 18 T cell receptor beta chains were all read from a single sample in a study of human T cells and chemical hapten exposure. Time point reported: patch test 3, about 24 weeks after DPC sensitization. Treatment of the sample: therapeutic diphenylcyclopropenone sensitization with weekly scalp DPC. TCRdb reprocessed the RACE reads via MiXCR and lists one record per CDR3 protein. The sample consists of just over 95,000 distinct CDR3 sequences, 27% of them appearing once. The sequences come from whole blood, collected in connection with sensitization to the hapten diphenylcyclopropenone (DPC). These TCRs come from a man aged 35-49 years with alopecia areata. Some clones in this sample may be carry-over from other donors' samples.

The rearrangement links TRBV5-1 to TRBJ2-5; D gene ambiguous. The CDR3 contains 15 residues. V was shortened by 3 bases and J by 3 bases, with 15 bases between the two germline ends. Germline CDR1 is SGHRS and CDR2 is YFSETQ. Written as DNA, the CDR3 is TGCGCCAGCAGCTATTATATGGGAACAGAAGAGACCCAGTACTTC. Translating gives CASSYYMGTEETQYF.

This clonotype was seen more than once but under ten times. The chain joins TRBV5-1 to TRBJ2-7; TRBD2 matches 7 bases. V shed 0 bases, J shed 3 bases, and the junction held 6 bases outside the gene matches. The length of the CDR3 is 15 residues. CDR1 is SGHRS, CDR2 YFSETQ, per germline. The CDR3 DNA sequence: TGCGCCAGCAGCTTGGGGGGGGGACCTGTCTACGAGCAGTACTTC. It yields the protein CASSLGGGPVYEQYF.

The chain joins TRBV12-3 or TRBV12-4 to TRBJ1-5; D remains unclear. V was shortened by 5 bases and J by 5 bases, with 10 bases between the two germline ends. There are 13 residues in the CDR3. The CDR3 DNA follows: TGTGCCAGCAGTATGGCAAAGGATCAGCCCCAGCATTTT. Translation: CASSMAKDQPQHF.

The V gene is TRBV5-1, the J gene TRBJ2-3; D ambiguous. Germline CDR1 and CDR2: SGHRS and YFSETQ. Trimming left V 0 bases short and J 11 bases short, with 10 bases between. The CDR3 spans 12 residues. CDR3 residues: CASSLEGGRQYF. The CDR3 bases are TGCGCCAGCAGCTTGGAAGGCGGTAGGCAGTATTTT.

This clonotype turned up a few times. The CDR3 protein is CSARDTRASGKYNEQFF. The CDR3 DNA follows: TGCAGTGCTAGAGATACCCGGGCTAGCGGGAAGTACAATGAGCAGTTCTTC. The chain couples TRBV20-1 to TRBJ2-1; 9 nucleotides agree with TRBD2. The CDR3 spans 17 residues. Trimming took 0 bases from V and 4 from J; bases not matched to a gene: 10. From germline, CDR1 is DFQATT and CDR2 SNEGSKA (reference sequence).

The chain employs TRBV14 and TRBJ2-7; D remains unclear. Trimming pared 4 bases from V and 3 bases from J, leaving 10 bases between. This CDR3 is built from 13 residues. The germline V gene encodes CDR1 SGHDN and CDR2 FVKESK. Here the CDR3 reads CASSPSTNYEQYF. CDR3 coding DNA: TGTGCCAGCAGCCCTTCGACGAACTACGAGCAGTACTTC.

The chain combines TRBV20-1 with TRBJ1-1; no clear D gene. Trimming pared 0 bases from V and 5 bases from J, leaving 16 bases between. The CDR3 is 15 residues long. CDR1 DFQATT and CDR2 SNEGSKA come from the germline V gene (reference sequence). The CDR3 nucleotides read TGCAGTGCTAGAGATAGGGCGACGGCGGGGACTGAAGCTTTCTTT. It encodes CSARDRATAGTEAFF.

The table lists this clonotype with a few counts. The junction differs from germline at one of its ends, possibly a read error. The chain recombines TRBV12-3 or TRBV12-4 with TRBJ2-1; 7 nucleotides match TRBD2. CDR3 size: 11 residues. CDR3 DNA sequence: TGTGCCAGCAGTTGGGGACTACTCATGGTCTTC. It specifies CASSWGLLMVF.

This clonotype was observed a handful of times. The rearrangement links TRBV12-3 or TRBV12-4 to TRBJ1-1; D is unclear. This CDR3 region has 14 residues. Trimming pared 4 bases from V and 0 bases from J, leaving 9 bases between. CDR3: CASSSWTLNTEAFF. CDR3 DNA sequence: TGTGCCAGCAGTTCATGGACCTTGAACACTGAAGCTTTCTTT.

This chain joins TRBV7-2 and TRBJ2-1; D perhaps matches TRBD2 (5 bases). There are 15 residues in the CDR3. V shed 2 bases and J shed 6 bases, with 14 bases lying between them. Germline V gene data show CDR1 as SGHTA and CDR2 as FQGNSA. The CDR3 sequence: CASSLRVEVRNEQFF. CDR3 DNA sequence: TGTGCCAGCAGCTTAAGGGTGGAGGTCCGCAATGAGCAGTTCTTC.

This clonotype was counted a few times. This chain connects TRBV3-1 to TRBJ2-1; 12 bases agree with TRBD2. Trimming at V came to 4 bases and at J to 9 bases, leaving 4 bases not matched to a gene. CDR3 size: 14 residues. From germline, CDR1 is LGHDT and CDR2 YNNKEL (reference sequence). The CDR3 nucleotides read TGTGCCAGCAGCCCGACTAGCGGGAGCAGTGAGCAGTTCTTC. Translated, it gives CASSPTSGSSEQFF.

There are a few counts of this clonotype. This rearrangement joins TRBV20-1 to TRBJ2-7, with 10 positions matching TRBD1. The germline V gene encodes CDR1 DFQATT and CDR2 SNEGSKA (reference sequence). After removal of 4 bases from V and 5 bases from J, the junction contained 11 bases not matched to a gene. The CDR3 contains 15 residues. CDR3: CSATLDRGRPHEQYF. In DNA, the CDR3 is TGCAGTGCTACCCTCGACAGGGGGCGTCCCCACGAGCAGTACTTC.

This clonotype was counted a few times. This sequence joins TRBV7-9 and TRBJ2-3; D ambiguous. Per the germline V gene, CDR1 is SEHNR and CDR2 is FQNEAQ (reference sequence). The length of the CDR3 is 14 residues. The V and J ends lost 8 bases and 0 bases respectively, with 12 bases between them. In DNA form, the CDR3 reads TGTGCCAGCCGGGTGAGGCCTAGCACAGATACGCAGTATTTT. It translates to CASRVRPSTDTQYF.

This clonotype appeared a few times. CDR3 DNA: TGTGCCAGCAGTCGAACCGGGACTACGCAGTATTTT. Encoded protein: CASSRTGTTQYF. The chain carries TRBV28 and TRBJ2-3, with D perhaps matching TRBD1 or TRBD2 (5 bases each). Germline-derived CDR1 and CDR2 are MDHEN and SYDVKM. The ends were cut back, 5 bases at V and 8 bases at J, with 11 bases in the middle. The CDR3 consists of 12 residues.

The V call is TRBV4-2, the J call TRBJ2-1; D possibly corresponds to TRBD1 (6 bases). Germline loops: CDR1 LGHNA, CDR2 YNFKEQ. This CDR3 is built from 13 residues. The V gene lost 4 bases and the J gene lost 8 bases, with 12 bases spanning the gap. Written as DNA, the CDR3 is TGTGCCAGCAGCCTAAGACAGGCCCATGAGCAGTTCTTC. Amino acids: CASSLRQAHEQFF.

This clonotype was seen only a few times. CDR3 coding DNA: TGTGCCAGCAGCTTAGTCTCTAGCGGAGATGAGCAGTTCTTC. It translates to CASSLVSSGDEQFF. This sequence joins TRBV7-2 and TRBJ2-1; 7 positions match TRBD2. V was pared by 1 base and J by 8 bases, with 5 bases of the junction left unmatched. This CDR3 comprises 14 residues. Germline V gives CDR1 SGHTA, CDR2 FQGNSA.

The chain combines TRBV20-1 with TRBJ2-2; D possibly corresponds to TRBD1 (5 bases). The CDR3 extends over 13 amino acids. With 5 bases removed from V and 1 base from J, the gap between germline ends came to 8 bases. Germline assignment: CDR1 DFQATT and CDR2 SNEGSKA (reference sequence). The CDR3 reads CSAVGRNTGELFF. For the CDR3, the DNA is TGCAGTGCTGTGGGGCGGAACACCGGGGAGCTGTTTTTT.

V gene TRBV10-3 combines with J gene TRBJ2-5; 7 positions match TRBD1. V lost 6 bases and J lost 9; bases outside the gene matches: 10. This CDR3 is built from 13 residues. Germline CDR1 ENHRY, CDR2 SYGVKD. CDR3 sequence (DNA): TGTGCCATCAGCTCAGGACAGGTTGATGCCCAGTACTTC. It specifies CAISSGQVDAQYF.